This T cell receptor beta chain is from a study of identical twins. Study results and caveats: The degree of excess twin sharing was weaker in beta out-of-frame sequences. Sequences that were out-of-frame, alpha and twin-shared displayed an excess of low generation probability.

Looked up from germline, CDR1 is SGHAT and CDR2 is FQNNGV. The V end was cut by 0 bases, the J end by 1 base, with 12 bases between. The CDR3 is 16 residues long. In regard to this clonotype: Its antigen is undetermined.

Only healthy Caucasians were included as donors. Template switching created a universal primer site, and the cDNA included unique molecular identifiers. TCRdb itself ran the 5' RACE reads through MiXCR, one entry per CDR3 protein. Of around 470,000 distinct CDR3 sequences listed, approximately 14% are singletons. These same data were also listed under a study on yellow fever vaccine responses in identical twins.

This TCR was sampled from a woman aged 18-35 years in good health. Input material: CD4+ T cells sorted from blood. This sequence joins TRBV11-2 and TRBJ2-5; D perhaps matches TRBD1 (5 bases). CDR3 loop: CASSLDLGRIQETQYF. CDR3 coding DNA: TGTGCCAGCAGCTTAGATTTGGGGCGCATCCAAGAGACCCAGTACTTC.